Listed below are T cell receptor beta chains from one sample, sequenced in a study of read filtering for tumor transcriptome and immune sequencing. TCRdb reanalysed the reads using MiXCR and keeps one entry per CDR3 protein. The sample contains approximately 43,000 distinct CDR3 sequences, roughly 13% of which appear only once. The sample consisted of a population of CD138-negative cells sorted from bone marrow. These receptors were obtained from a donor at least 40 years old with multiple myeloma. Both conserved end residues are part of each CDR3. D genes are given only for firm matches. Clone size appears in some rows only: once, few, many, or a class for an expanded clone.

medium-sized TRBD2 16 TRBJ2-1 TRBV7-8 TGTGCCAGCAGCTTAGTCCCTAGCGGGAATTTTAATGAGCAGTTCTTC CASSLVPSGNFNEQFF
NA NA 13 TRBJ1-3 TRBV30 TGTGCCTGGAGTGGGACAAGTGGAAACACCATATATTTT CAWSGTSGNTIYF
many NA 11 TRBJ2-7 TRBV3-1 TGTGCCAGCGGAATGGGCTACGAGCAGTACTTC CASGMGYEQYF
many TRBD1 13 TRBJ2-7 TRBV29-1 TGCAGCGTTGGACAGGGGGGCTCCTACGAGCAGTACTTC CSVGQGGSYEQYF
many NA 15 TRBJ2-7 TRBV28 TGTGCCAGCAGTTTATCTCACCTGAGCTCCTACGAGCAGTACTTC CASSLSHLSSYEQYF
many NA 12 TRBJ2-3 TRBV9 TGTGCCAGCAGCGTAGCGACAGATACGCAGTATTTT CASSVATDTQYF
many TRBD2 16 TRBJ2-1 TRBV7-3 TGTGCCAGCAGCTTATCTAGCGGGAGCTCCTACAATGAGCAGTTCTTC CASSLSSGSSYNEQFF
many NA 15 TRBJ2-5 TRBV3-1 TGTGCCAGCAGACATCCTACCAATCCCCAAGAGACCCAGTACTTC CASRHPTNPQETQYF
NA NA 17 TRBJ2-1 TRBV20-1 TGCAGTGCTAGAGTGACGATGGGGGGAAGCTCCTACAATGAGCAGTTCTTC CSARVTMGGSSYNEQFF
NA NA 14 TRBJ2-3 TRBV12-3/TRBV12-4 TGTGCCAGCAGTTTTAACCAGGAGGCAGATACGCAGTATTTT CASSFNQEADTQYF
few NA 14 TRBJ1-4 TRBV20-1 TGCAGTGCTAGAGATCTGCAAACTAATGAAAAACTGTTTTTT CSARDLQTNEKLFF
many TRBD1 15 TRBJ2-7 TRBV3-1 TGTGCCAGCAGCCCACGGACAGGGCGGAACTACGAGCAGTACTTC CASSPRTGRNYEQYF
many NA 15 TRBJ1-5 TRBV11-2 TGTGCCAGCAGCTTAGAATCAGGCCCCAATCAGCCCCAGCATTTT CASSLESGPNQPQHF
many TRBD1 16 TRBJ1-5 TRBV6-2/TRBV6-3 TGTGCCAGCAGTCCACAGGGGGCGGCTAGCAATCAGCCCCAGCATTTT CASSPQGAASNQPQHF
NA NA 16 TRBJ2-5 TRBV24-1 TGTGCCACCAGTGATTTGGGCCGGGCGGATCAGGAGACCCAGTACTTC CATSDLGRADQETQYF
many NA 16 TRBJ2-1 TRBV20-1 TGCAGTACTAGAGATCCGGCGCGGGGAGCTGACGACGAGATGTTCTTC CSTRDPARGADDEMFF
many TRBD1 17 TRBJ1-5 TRBV10-3 TGTGCCATCAGCCCGGGACAGGGAGCGGGGATAAATCAGCCCCAGCATTTT CAISPGQGAGINQPQHF
many NA 13 TRBJ2-1 TRBV18 TGTGCCAGCTCACCAAATTCCTACAATGAGCAGTTCTTC CASSPNSYNEQFF
many NA 12 TRBJ2-3 TRBV5-4 TGTGCCAGCGTGGACAGCACAGATACGCAGTATTTT CASVDSTDTQYF
many TRBD1 15 TRBJ2-3 TRBV28 TGTGCCAGCAGTAGACAGGGGGCAATGTCAGATACGCAGTATTTT CASSRQGAMSDTQYF